This T cell receptor (beta chain) emerged from a study of T cell responses to AZD1222 COVID-19 vaccine. Germline V lookup: CDR1 MNHEY, CDR2 SVGAGI. The CDR3 has 15 amino acids. Trimming removed 6 bases at V and 4 bases at J, with 18 bases between. Using immunoSEQ multiplex PCR, the repertoire was profiled, and TCRdb retains in-frame clones only, with some absent. The sample consists of 90,000 to 140,000 clones, 75% to 90% of them appearing once. This receptor was obtained from an adult who received the AZD1222 COVID-19 vaccine. The V and J genes are TRBV6-5 and TRBJ1-2; unclear D gene. Sequenced here: peripheral blood, sampled 28 days after the second AZD1222 dose. In DNA form, the CDR3 reads TGTGCCAGCAGCTCGCTCGGCCCCGGGAGCTATGGCTACACCTTC. Translated: CASSSLGPGSYGYTF.